These 13 T cell receptor beta chains came from one sample sequenced in a study of lymphopenia after photon versus proton radiotherapy. Here immunoSEQ multiplex PCR was the method, and the copy in TCRdb shows in-frame clones only, minus some. The sample carries around 30,000 clones, approximately 84% recorded once. The source material was peripheral blood, sampled from a patient treated with proton-based radiotherapy. The receptors were gathered from a woman in her seventies with pancreatic cancer.

This clone was seen once. The rearrangement links TRBV28 to TRBJ2-7; D ambiguous. In germline, CDR1 is MDHEN, CDR2 SYDVKM. V lost 4 bases and J lost 3, with 4 bases in between. The CDR3 extends over 11 amino acids. The CDR3 DNA reads TGTGCCAGCAGTTCACGCTACGAGCAGTACTTC. Translating gives CASSSRYEQYF.

This chain joins TRBV29-1 and TRBJ2-2; TRBD1 agrees at 9 bases. Germline CDR1 reads SQVTM; CDR2 reads ANQGSEA. The CDR3 is 16 residues long. J lost 6 bases, V lost 7 bases, and 15 bases had no gene match. In DNA form, the CDR3 reads TGCAGCGCGGGGAAGGGGACAGGGCTGGCGCCCGGGGAGCTGTTTTTT. Protein sequence: CSAGKGTGLAPGELFF.

The chain uses TRBV2 and TRBJ1-1, with TRBD1 matching 8 bases. The length of the CDR3 is 13 residues. Germline V lookup: CDR1 SNHLY, CDR2 FYNNEI. The trim removed 6 bases at V and 3 bases at J, leaving 3 bases unmatched. CDR3 protein: CASSLTGDTEAFF. The CDR3 DNA reads TGTGCCAGCAGCCTGACAGGGGACACTGAAGCTTTCTTT.

There are a few counts of this clone. This chain connects TRBV7-9 to TRBJ1-1, with TRBD1 as a possible D gene (5 bases). Trimming pared 3 bases from V and 0 bases from J, leaving 11 bases between. Germline CDR1 is SEHNR and CDR2 is FQNEAQ (reference sequence). This CDR3 is built from 15 residues. CDR3 residues: CASSFARTLNTEAFF. The CDR3 bases are TGTGCCAGCAGCTTCGCGCGGACACTGAACACTGAAGCTTTCTTT. The full variable domain, completed using reference TRBV7-9 and TRBJ1-1, is DTGVSQNPRHKITKRGQNVTFRCDPISEHNRLYWYRQTLGQGPEFLTYFQNEAQLEKSRLLSDRFSAERPKGSFSTLEIQRTEQGDSAMYLCASSFARTLNTEAFFGQGTRLTVV.

The gene calls are TRBV5-6 and TRBJ2-2, with 7 bases lining up with TRBD1. The junction had 8 bases not matched to a gene; V was cut back by 5 bases and J by 1 base. Germline V gene lookup returns CDR1 SGHDT and CDR2 YYEEEE. The CDR3 loop spans 16 amino acids. CDR3 residues: CASRRRTGLNTGELFF. CDR3 sequence (DNA): TGTGCCAGCAGGAGACGGACAGGACTGAACACCGGGGAGCTGTTTTTT.

The J gene is TRBJ1-2, the V gene TRBV28; TRBD1 might be the D (5 bases). V was clipped by 8 bases and J by 0 bases, with 16 bases between them. Germline-derived CDR1 and CDR2 are MDHEN and SYDVKM. The CDR3 spans 15 residues. CDR3 bases: TGTGCCAGCCGGGCGGAGGGGATGGCTAACTATGGCTACACCTTC. Encoded protein: CASRAEGMANYGYTF.

This clone was seen more than once but under ten times. This chain uses TRBV4-2 with TRBJ1-2; weak D call: TRBD1 (6 bases). The V end was cut by 0 bases, the J end by 5 bases, with 13 bases between. The germline V gene has CDR1 LGHNA and CDR2 YNFKEQ. This CDR3 has 15 amino acids. The CDR3 region is CASSQDKGVRYGYTF. CDR3 DNA: TGTGCCAGCAGCCAAGATAAGGGGGTGAGGTATGGCTACACCTTC.

J is TRBJ1-2 and V is TRBV25-1; the D is unclear. Trimming removed 0 bases from V and 2 bases from J, with 10 bases in between. Per germline, CDR1 MGHDK and CDR2 SYGVNS. The CDR3 runs to 15 residues. The CDR3 region is CASSEYILGNYGYTF. The DNA for the CDR3 is TGTGCCAGCAGTGAATACATTCTGGGAAACTATGGCTACACCTTC.

This chain connects TRBV20-1 to TRBJ2-7; D is unclear. V lost 7 bases to trimming and J lost 3 bases, with 10 bases between them. The CDR3 is made up of 11 amino acids. Germline CDR1 is DFQATT and CDR2 is SNEGSKA (reference sequence). The CDR3 bases are TGCAGTGTCGAGGAAGTCTACGAGCAGTACTTC. Its translation: CSVEEVYEQYF.

The CDR3 DNA is TGTGCCAGCAGCTTCCCGAACTCCTACGAGCAGTACTTC. Protein: CASSFPNSYEQYF. V is TRBV5-4 and J is TRBJ2-7; no firm D call. The ends were cut back, 2 bases at V and 0 bases at J, with 6 bases in the middle. This CDR3 region has 13 residues. Per germline, CDR1 SGHNT and CDR2 YYREEE (reference sequence).

The CDR3, as DNA: TGTGCCACCCAGGAAAGACTAGTGAGAACCTACGAGCAGTACTTC. This sequence encodes CATQERLVRTYEQYF. This chain uses TRBV6-6 with TRBJ2-7, with a possible D match to TRBD2 (6 bases). Germline V gene data show CDR1 as MNHNY and CDR2 as SVGAGI (reference sequence). This CDR3 is built from 15 residues. V was trimmed by 10 bases and J by 2 bases, leaving 21 bases between them.

The rearrangement joins TRBV5-1 to TRBJ1-4; perhaps TRBD1 as D (5 bases). Looked up from germline, CDR1 is SGHRS and CDR2 is YFSETQ. Trimming took 4 bases from V and 2 from J, leaving 9 bases between them. This CDR3 has 14 residues. CDR3 DNA: TGCGCCAGCAGCCCCGGGGGGACTAATGAAAAACTGTTTTTT. Its protein is CASSPGGTNEKLFF.

The chain has TRBV4-1 and TRBJ2-3; 7 bases are shared with TRBD2. V dropped 0 bases and J dropped 4; count of bases not matched to a gene: 10. Germline lookup yields CDR1 MGHRA and CDR2 YSYEKL. The CDR3 consists of 17 residues. The CDR3 coding sequence is TGCGCCAGCAGCCAAGATCGTACGGGAGGAGTTTCAGATACGCAGTATTTT. It codes for CASSQDRTGGVSDTQYF.